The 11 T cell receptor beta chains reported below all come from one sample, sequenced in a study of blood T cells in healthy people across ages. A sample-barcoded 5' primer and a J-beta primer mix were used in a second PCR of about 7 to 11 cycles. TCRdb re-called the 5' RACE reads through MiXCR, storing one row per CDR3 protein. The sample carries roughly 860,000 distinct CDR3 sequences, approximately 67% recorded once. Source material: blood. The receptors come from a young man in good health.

The DNA for the CDR3 is TGCGCCAGCAGCTGGGGGACAGGGCAAGTCTACGAGCAGTACTTC. This gives the protein CASSWGTGQVYEQYF. J is TRBJ2-7 and V is TRBV5-1, with 9 nucleotides matching TRBD1. The CDR3 has 15 residues. With 3 bases clipped from V and 3 bases from J, the junction kept 7 bases outside the gene matches. CDR1 SGHRS and CDR2 YFSETQ come from the germline V gene. Combining the CDR3 with reference TRBV5-1 and TRBJ2-7 gives the whole variable domain KAGVTQTPRYLIKTRGQQVTLSCSPISGHRSVSWYQQTPGQGLQFLFEYFSETQRNKGNFPGRFSGRQFSNSRSEMNVSTLELGDSALYLCASSWGTGQVYEQYFGPGTRLTVT.

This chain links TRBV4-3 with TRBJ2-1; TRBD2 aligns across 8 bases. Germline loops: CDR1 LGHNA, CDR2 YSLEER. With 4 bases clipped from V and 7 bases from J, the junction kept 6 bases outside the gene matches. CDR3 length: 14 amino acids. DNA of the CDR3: TGCGCCAGCAGCCTGGGACTAGGAAGGAATGAGCAGTTCTTC. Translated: CASSLGLGRNEQFF.

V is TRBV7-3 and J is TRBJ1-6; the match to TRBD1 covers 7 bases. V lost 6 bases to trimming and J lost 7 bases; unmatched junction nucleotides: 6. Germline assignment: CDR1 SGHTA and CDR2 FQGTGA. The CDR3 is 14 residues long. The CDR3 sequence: CASRGQLVNSPLHF. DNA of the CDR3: TGTGCCAGCAGGGGACAGCTCGTCAATTCACCCCTCCACTTT.

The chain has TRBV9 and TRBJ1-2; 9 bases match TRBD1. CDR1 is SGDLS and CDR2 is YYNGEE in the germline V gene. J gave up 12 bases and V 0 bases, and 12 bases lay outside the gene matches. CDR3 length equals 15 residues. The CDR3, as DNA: TGTGCCAGCAGCGTAGACAGGGGGCCGATCGCCCTACACACCTTC. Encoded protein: CASSVDRGPIALHTF.

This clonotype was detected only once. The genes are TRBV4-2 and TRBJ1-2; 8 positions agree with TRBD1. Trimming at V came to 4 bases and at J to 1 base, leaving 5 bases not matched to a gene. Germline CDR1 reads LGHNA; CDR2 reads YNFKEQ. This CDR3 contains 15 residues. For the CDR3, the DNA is TGTGCCAGCAGCCTACGGACAGGGATTAACTATGGCTACACCTTC. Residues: CASSLRTGINYGYTF.

The CDR3 DNA follows: TGTGCCAGCAGCTCCGAGGGAGCCGATACGCAGTATTTT. Amino acid sequence: CASSSEGADTQYF. V usage is TRBV7-2 and J usage is TRBJ2-3, with D tentatively TRBD2 (5 bases). V lost 4 bases to trimming and J lost 6 bases, with 11 bases between them. The germline gives CDR1 SGHTA, CDR2 FQGNSA. This CDR3 is built from 13 residues.

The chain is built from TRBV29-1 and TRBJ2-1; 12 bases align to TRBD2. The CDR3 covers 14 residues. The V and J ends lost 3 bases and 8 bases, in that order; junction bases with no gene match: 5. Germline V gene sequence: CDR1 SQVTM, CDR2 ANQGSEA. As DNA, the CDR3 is TGCAGCGTTGACTCTAGCGGGGGGGCGTATGAGCAGTTCTTC. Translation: CSVDSSGGAYEQFF.

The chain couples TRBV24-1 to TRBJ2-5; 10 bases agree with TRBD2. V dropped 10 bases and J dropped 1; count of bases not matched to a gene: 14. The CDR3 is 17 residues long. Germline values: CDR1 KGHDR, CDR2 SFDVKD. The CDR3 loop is CATPTPRLAGAQETQYF. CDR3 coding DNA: TGTGCCACTCCAACTCCGAGACTAGCGGGTGCCCAAGAGACCCAGTACTTC.

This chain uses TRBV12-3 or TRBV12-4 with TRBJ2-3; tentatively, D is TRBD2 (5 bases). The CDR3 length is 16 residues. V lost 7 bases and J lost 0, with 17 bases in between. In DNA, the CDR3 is TGTGCCAGCACCCCCTCCCCGGGGTCTAGCACAGATACGCAGTATTTT. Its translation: CASTPSPGSSTDTQYF.

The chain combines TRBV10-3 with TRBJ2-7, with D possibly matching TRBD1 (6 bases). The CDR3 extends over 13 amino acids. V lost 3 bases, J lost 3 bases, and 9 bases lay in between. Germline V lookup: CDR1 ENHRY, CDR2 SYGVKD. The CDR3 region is CAISDPDSYEQYF. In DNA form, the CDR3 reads TGTGCCATCAGTGACCCGGACAGCTACGAGCAGTACTTC.

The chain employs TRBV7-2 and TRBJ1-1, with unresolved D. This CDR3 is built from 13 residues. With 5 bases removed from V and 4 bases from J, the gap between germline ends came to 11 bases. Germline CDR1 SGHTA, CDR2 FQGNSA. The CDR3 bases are TGTGCCAGCAGCATTGGACGGACCACTGAAGCTTTCTTT. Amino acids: CASSIGRTTEAFF.